The clone carrying this T cell receptor (beta chain) was detected only once. Its specificity is not known. Germline V lookup: CDR1 LNHDA, CDR2 SQIVND (reference sequence). This CDR3 is built from 10 residues. Trimming removed 11 bases at V and 3 bases at J, with 7 bases between. A quantity of about 0.45 to 1 ug RNA underwent reverse transcription using random hexamers. In TCRdb, the immunoSEQ multiplex PCR reads were re-called with MiXCR into one record per CDR3 protein. This sample has approximately 190,000 distinct CDR3 sequences, with just under 95% found just once. The entry originates in a study of CD8 T cells in Susac syndrome. About the study: Intravenous immunoglobulin alone or corticosteroids were being given to patients with Susac syndrome at blood draw, unless they were therapy-naive.

Study findings and constraints: In total CD8+ repertoires, 15 to 20 Susac-specific public clones were found, and CD8+ TEMRA repertoires had several.

The V call is TRBV19, the J call TRBJ1-1; D might be TRBD1 (5 bases). The sequence was obtained from a human donor with Susac syndrome. Sequences were obtained from CD8+ T cells from PBMCs. This chain's CDR3 is CALRDTEAFF. CDR3 sequence (DNA): TGTGCCCTCAGGGACACTGAAGCTTTCTTT.